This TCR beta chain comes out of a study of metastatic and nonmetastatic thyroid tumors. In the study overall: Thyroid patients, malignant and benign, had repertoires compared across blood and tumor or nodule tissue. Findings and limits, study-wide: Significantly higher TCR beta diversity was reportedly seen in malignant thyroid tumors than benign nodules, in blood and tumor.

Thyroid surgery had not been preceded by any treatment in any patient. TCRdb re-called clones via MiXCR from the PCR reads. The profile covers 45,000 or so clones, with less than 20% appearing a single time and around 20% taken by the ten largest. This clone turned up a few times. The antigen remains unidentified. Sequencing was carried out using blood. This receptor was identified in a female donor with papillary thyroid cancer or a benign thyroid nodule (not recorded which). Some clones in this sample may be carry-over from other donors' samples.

The CDR3: CASSRRTGGANGENTEAFF. The CDR3 DNA reads as TGTGCCAGCTCCCGGAGGACAGGGGGCGCAAATGGGGAGAACACTGAAGCTTTCTTT. The chain combines TRBV18 with TRBJ1-1; 11 bases are a match to TRBD1. The trim removed 6 bases at V and 1 base at J, leaving 16 bases unmatched. Germline V gene data show CDR1 as KGHSH and CDR2 as LQKENI. This CDR3 is built from 19 residues.